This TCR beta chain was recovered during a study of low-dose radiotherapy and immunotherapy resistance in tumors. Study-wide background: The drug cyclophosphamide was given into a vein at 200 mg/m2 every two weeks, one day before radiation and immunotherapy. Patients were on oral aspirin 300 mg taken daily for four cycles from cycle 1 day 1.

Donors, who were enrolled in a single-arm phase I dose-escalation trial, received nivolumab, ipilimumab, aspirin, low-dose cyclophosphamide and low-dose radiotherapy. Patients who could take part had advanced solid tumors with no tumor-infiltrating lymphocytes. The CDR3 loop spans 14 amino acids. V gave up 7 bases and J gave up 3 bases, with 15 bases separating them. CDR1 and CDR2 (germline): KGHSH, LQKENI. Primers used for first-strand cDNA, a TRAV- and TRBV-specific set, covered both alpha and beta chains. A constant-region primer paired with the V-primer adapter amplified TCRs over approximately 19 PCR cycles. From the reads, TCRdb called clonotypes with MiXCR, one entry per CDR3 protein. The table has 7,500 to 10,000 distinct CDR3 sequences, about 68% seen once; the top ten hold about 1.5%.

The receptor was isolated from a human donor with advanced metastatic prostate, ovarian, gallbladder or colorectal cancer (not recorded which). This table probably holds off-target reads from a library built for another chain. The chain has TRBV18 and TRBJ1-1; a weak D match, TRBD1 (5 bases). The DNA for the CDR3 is TGTGCCAGCTACGGGGCGGGGGTGGACACTGAAGCTTTCTTT. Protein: CASYGAGVDTEAFF.